What follows are 20 T cell receptor beta chains derived from one specimen sequenced in a study of CD8 T cells in ankylosing spondylitis. Study observations and caveats: There was a TCR beta motif, made of several highly homologous variants, that appeared characteristic of ankylosing spondylitis blood.

No antigens are known for them. TCRdb analysed the 5' RACE reads with MiXCR anew, one entry per CDR3 protein. The table lists about 210,000 distinct CDR3 sequences, about 7% of them singletons. Sequencing input: blood, either unsorted or a sorted T cell fraction (not recorded which). These receptors were obtained from a male donor with ankylosing spondylitis.

There are many counts of this clonotype. The chain has TRBV10-2 and TRBJ2-7; D perhaps matches TRBD1 (6 bases). In germline, CDR1 is WSHSY, CDR2 SAAADI. The CDR3 is 13 residues long. The V and J ends lost 8 bases and 1 base respectively, with 12 bases between them. CDR3 sequence (DNA): TGCGCCAGCCGATGGACAGAGTCCTACGAGCAGTACTTC. Its translation is CASRWTESYEQYF.

This clonotype was counted many times. The CDR3 reads CATSRRGSTGELFF. The CDR3 DNA sequence: TGTGCCACCAGCAGAAGGGGGAGTACCGGGGAGCTGTTTTTT. The rearrangement joins TRBV15 to TRBJ2-2; possible D gene TRBD1, 6 bases. Germline CDR1 is LNHNV and CDR2 is YYDKDF (reference sequence). The CDR3 totals 14 residues. The ends were cut back, 2 bases at V and 5 bases at J, with 9 bases in the middle.

This clonotype has at least ten counts. CDR3 sequence: CASSSPGQGELFF. The CDR3 bases are TGTGCCAGCAGCTCCCCAGGACAGGGGGAGCTGTTTTTT. V and J are TRBV7-9 and TRBJ2-2; D perhaps matches TRBD1 (6 bases). Per the germline V gene, CDR1 is SEHNR and CDR2 is FQNEAQ (reference sequence). V was clipped by 4 bases and J by 8 bases, with 11 bases between them. The CDR3 spans 13 residues.

This clonotype was detected many times. The chain is built from TRBV28 and TRBJ2-7, with TRBD1 matching over 7 bases. Germline V CDR1 and CDR2: MDHEN, SYDVKM. J gave up 6 bases and V 2 bases, and 16 bases lay outside the gene matches. The CDR3 extends over 17 amino acids. DNA for the CDR3: TGTGCCAGCAGTTTACAGGTGTTATTCGGTACAGGGGCCGAGCAGTACTTC. It is translated as CASSLQVLFGTGAEQYF. Full variable domain (rest looked up from reference TRBV28 and TRBJ2-7): DVKVTQSSRYLVKRTGEKVFLECVQDMDHENMFWYRQDPGLGLRLIYFSYDVKMKEKGDIPEGYSVSREKKERFSLILESASTNQTSMYLCASSLQVLFGTGAEQYFGPGTRLTVT.

This clonotype was picked up many times. This rearrangement joins TRBV4-3 to TRBJ1-2; weak D call: TRBD1 (5 bases). CDR3 size: 14 residues. Germline V lookup: CDR1 LGHNA, CDR2 YSLEER. Between the trimmed V and J ends, which lost 5 bases and 4 bases, there was a span of 14 bases. CDR3 protein: CASSTRDSSYGYTF. The CDR3 bases are TGCGCCAGCAGCACGCGGGACTCGAGCTATGGCTACACCTTC.

In this sample, this clonotype turned up many times. The chain uses TRBV6-5 and TRBJ1-1; unclear D gene. CDR3 size: 14 residues. Trimming took 0 bases from V and 0 from J, leaving 5 bases between them. The germline V gene has CDR1 MNHEY and CDR2 SVGAGI. DNA for the CDR3: TGTGCCAGCAGTTACTCCGGGGTGAACACTGAAGCTTTCTTT. Its translation: CASSYSGVNTEAFF.

This clonotype came up once. The chain joins TRBV14 to TRBJ2-1; TRBD2 might be the D (5 bases). The V end lost 6 bases, the J end lost 1 base, and 10 bases lay between the germline ends. CDR3 length: 14 amino acids. CDR1 SGHDN and CDR2 FVKESK come from the germline V gene. CDR3 loop: CASRHAGSYNEQFF. CDR3 in DNA: TGTGCCAGCAGGCACGCGGGTTCCTACAATGAGCAGTTCTTC.

This clonotype has just a few counts. The J gene is TRBJ2-5, the V gene TRBV12-5; 11 nucleotides match TRBD2. The germline gives CDR1 LGHNT, CDR2 FRNRAP. This CDR3 contains 14 residues. Germline trimming cut 6 bases from V and 5 bases from J; bases unmatched to any gene: 5. CDR3 region: CASGTTSGVETQYF. The CDR3 bases are TGTGCTAGTGGAACGACTAGCGGGGTGGAGACCCAGTACTTC.

This chain links TRBV7-2 with TRBJ2-7; 12 bases align to TRBD2. This CDR3 has 17 residues. V was pared by 5 bases and J by 2 bases, with 10 bases of the junction left unmatched. CDR1 is SGHTA, CDR2 FQGNSA, per germline. CDR3 sequence: CASSPHPLAGGAYEQYF. CDR3 sequence (DNA): TGTGCCAGCAGCCCTCATCCCCTAGCGGGAGGGGCCTACGAGCAGTACTTC.

This clonotype was recorded a few times. The gene calls are TRBV27 and TRBJ2-3; D might be TRBD1 (6 bases). The CDR3 runs 12 residues. Germline V lookup: CDR1 MNHEY, CDR2 SMNVEV (reference sequence). The V and J ends lost 5 bases and 10 bases respectively, with 13 bases between them. In DNA, the CDR3 is TGTGCCAGCAGTCCGGACAGTCTTTCGCAGTATTTT. Residues: CASSPDSLSQYF.

This sequence joins TRBV7-9 and TRBJ1-1; D remains ambiguous. Germline-derived CDR1 and CDR2 are SEHNR and FQNEAQ (reference sequence). There are 10 residues in the CDR3. V shed 5 bases and J shed 6 bases, with 4 bases lying between them. CDR3 in amino acids: CASSPPEAFF. The CDR3 bases are TGTGCCAGCAGCCCCCCTGAAGCTTTCTTT.

The chain employs TRBV15 and TRBJ2-1; TRBD2 is a possible D gene (5 bases). CDR1 and CDR2 (germline): LNHNV, YYDKDF (reference sequence). V lost 0 bases to trimming and J lost 0 bases, with 15 bases between them. This CDR3 spans 18 amino acids. The CDR3 nucleotides read TGTGCCACCAGCAGAGAGAAGAGGACGGGGAGCTCCTACAATGAGCAGTTCTTC. It encodes CATSREKRTGSSYNEQFF.

Many counts were recorded for this clonotype. The CDR3 region is CASSFGGDNSPLHF. CDR3 sequence (DNA): TGTGCCAGCAGCTTTGGGGGGGATAATTCACCCCTCCACTTT. This sequence joins TRBV7-3 and TRBJ1-6, with a possible D match to TRBD1 (5 bases). CDR3 length: 14 residues. CDR1 and CDR2 (germline): SGHTA, FQGTGA. The V gene lost 3 bases and the J gene lost 5 bases, with 8 bases spanning the gap.

At least ten counts were recorded for this clonotype. The chain joins TRBV4-1 to TRBJ2-1; D is unclear. CDR3 length: 13 amino acids. The V gene lost 1 base and the J gene lost 9 bases, with 10 bases spanning the gap. In germline, CDR1 is MGHRA, CDR2 YSYEKL. The CDR3 reads CASSQVAVGEQFF. As DNA, the CDR3 is TGCGCCAGCAGCCAAGTCGCTGTGGGTGAGCAGTTCTTC.

This clonotype was counted only a few times. The rearrangement links TRBV9 to TRBJ2-1; 11 bases line up with TRBD1. In germline, CDR1 is SGDLS, CDR2 YYNGEE. The CDR3 extends over 17 amino acids. J gave up 4 bases and V 3 bases, and 9 bases lay outside the gene matches. CDR3 bases: TGTGCCAGCAGCGAGCCGAAGGACAGGGGGCAATACAATGAGCAGTTCTTC. Residues: CASSEPKDRGQYNEQFF.

This clonotype was detected many times. CDR3 bases: TGTGCCAGCAGCTTATTTGGTAATGAGCAGTTCTTC. This codes for CASSLFGNEQFF. V gene TRBV7-8 combines with J gene TRBJ2-1; the D is unclear. The CDR3 spans 12 residues. Trimming stripped 2 bases from V and 7 bases from J, with 6 bases between. CDR1 and CDR2 (germline): SGHVS, FQNEAQ.

This clonotype was seen repeatedly, ten times or more. The chain recombines TRBV5-8 with TRBJ1-5; a weak D match, TRBD1 (6 bases). The CDR3 covers 14 residues. Germline V gene data show CDR1 as SGHTS and CDR2 as YDEGEE. Trimming took 4 bases from V and 3 from J, leaving 11 bases between them. This chain's CDR3 is CASSPRGDNQPQHF. DNA of the CDR3: TGTGCCAGCAGCCCCAGGGGAGACAATCAGCCCCAGCATTTT.

This clonotype was observed many times. The chain joins TRBV10-3 to TRBJ2-7; 7 bases line up with TRBD1. This CDR3 has 14 amino acids. V was clipped by 8 bases and J by 0 bases; unmatched bases: 7. Looked up from germline, CDR1 is ENHRY and CDR2 is SYGVKD. The CDR3 DNA reads as TGTGCCATCTTGAGACAGGGTGGCTCCTACGAGCAGTACTTC. Its protein product is CAILRQGGSYEQYF.

This clonotype appeared a few times. This rearrangement joins TRBV27 to TRBJ1-2; D unresolved. V lost 4 bases and J 8 bases, leaving 14 bases between the germline ends. Germline V lookup: CDR1 MNHEY, CDR2 SMNVEV (reference sequence). The CDR3 is made up of 13 amino acids. The CDR3 protein is CASSSNPDFGYTF. DNA for the CDR3: TGTGCCAGCAGTTCCAACCCTGATTTCGGCTACACCTTC.

The table lists this clonotype with many counts. The chain recombines TRBV7-9 with TRBJ1-1; D is uncertain. V was cut by 2 bases and J by 1 base, with 8 bases left in between. Germline V CDR1 and CDR2: SEHNR, FQNEAQ (reference sequence). The CDR3 consists of 14 residues. For the CDR3, the DNA is TGTGCCAGCAGCTTACCCAGAAGGAACACTGAAGCTTTCTTT. It codes for CASSLPRRNTEAFF.